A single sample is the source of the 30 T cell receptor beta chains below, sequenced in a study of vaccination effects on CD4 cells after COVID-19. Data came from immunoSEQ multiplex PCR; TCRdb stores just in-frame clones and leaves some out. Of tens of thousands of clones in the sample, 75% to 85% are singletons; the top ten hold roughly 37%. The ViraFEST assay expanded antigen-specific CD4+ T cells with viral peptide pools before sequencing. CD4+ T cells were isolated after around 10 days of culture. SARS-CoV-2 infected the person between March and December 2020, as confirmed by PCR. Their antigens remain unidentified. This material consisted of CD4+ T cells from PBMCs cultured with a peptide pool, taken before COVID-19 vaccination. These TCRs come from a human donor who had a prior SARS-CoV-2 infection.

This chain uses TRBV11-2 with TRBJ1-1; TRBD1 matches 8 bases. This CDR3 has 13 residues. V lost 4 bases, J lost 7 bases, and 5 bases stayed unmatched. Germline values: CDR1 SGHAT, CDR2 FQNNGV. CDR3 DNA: TGTGCCAGCAGCTCGGGGACAGGACTTGAAGCTTTCTTT. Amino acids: CASSSGTGLEAFF.

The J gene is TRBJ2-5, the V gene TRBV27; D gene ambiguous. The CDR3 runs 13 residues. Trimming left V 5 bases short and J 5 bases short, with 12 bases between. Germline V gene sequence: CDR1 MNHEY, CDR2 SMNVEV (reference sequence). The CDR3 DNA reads TGTGCCAGCAGTCTCCCAGGTGAGGAGACCCAGTACTTC. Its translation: CASSLPGEETQYF.

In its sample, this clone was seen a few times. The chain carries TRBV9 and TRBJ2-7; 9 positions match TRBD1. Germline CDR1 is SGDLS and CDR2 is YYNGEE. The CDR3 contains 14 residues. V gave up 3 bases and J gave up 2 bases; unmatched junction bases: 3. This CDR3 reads CASSAGQGTYEQYF. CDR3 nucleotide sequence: TGTGCCAGCAGCGCGGGACAGGGCACCTACGAGCAGTACTTC. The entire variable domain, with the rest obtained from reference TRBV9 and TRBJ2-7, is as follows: DSGVTQTPKHLITATGQRVTLRCSPRSGDLSVYWYQQSLDQGLQFLIQYYNGEERAKGNILERFSAQQFPDLHSELNLSSLELGDSALYFCASSAGQGTYEQYFGPGTRLTVT.

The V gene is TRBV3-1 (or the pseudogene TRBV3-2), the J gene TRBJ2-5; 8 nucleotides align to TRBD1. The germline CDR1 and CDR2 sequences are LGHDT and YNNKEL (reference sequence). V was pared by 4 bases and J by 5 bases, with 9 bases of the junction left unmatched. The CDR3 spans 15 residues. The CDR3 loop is CASSPRTGSGETQYF. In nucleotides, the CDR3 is TGTGCCAGCAGCCCCAGGACAGGGAGCGGGGAGACCCAGTACTTC.

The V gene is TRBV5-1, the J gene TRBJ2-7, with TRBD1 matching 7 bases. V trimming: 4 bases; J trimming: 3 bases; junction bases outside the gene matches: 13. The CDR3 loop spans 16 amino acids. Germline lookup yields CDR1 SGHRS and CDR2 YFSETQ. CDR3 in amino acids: CASSRTGVHLGYEQYF. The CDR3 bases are TGCGCCAGCAGCCGGACAGGAGTGCATTTAGGCTACGAGCAGTACTTC.

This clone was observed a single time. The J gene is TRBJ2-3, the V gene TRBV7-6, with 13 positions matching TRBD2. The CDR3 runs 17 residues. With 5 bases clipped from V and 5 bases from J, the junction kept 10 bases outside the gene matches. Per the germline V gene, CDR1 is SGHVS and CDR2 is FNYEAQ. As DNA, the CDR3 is TGTGCCAGCAGCGAAGGACTAGCGGGAGTAGGCGGAGATACGCAGTATTTT. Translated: CASSEGLAGVGGDTQYF.

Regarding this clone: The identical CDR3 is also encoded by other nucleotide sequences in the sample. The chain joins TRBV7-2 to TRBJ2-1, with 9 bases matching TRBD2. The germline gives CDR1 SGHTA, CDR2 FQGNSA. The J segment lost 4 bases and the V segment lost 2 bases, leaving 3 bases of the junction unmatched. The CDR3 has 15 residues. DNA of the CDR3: TGTGCCAGCAGCTTATCGCTAGCGGGGTACAATGAGCAGTTCTTC. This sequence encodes CASSLSLAGYNEQFF. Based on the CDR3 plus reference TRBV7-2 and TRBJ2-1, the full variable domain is GAGVSQSPSNKVTEKGKDVELRCDPISGHTALYWYRQSLGQGLEFLIYFQGNSAPDKSGLPSDRFSAERTGGSVSTLTIQRTQQEDSAVYLCASSLSLAGYNEQFFGPGTRLTVL.

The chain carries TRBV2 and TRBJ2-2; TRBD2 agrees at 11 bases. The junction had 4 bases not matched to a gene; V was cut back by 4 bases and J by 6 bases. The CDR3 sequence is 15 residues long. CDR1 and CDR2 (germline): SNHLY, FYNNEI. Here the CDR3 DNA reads TGTGCCAGCAGTGCAGTAGCGGGGGGGCCCGGGGAGCTGTTTTTT. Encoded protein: CASSAVAGGPGELFF.

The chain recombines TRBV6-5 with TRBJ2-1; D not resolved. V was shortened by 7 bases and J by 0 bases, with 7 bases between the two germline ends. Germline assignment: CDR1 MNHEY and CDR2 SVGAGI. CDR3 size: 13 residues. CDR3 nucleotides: TGTGCCAGCACCCCTAGCTCCTACAATGAGCAGTTCTTC. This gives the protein CASTPSSYNEQFF.

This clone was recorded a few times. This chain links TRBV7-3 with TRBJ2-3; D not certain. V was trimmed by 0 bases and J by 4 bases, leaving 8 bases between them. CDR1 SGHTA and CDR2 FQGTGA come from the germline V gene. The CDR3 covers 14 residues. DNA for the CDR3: TGTGCCAGCAGCTTAACGTGGGGATCAGATACGCAGTATTTT. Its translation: CASSLTWGSDTQYF. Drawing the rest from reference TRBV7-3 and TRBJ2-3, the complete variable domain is GAGVSQTPSNKVTEKGKYVELRCDPISGHTALYWYRQSLGQGPEFLIYFQGTGAADDSGLPNDRFFAVRPEGSVSTLKIQRTERGDSAVYLCASSLTWGSDTQYFGPGTRLTVL.

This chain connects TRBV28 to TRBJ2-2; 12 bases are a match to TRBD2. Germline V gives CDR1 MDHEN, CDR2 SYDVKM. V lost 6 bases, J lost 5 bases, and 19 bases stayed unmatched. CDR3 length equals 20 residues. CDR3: CASRPLLGLAGGVRTGELFF. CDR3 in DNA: TGTGCCAGCAGGCCATTACTCGGCCTAGCGGGAGGGGTACGGACCGGGGAGCTGTTTTTT.

The DNA for the CDR3 is TGTGCCAGTAGTATTTCACGGGGGGCCGAAGAGACCCAGTACTTC. Translated: CASSISRGAEETQYF. This chain joins TRBV19 and TRBJ2-5; TRBD2 might be the D (7 bases). The V end lost 3 bases, the J end lost 3 bases, and 14 bases lay between the germline ends. Germline V CDR1 and CDR2: LNHDA, SQIVND (reference sequence). The CDR3 contains 15 residues.

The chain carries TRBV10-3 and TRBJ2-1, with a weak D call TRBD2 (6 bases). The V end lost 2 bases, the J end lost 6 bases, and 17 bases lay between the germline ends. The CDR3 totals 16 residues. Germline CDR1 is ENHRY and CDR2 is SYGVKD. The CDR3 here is CAISEPAGPAPNEQFF. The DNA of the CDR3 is TGTGCCATCAGTGAGCCTGCGGGGCCTGCCCCCAATGAGCAGTTCTTC.

The CDR3 sequence: CATSRDFQGSDTQYF. CDR3 DNA sequence: TGTGCCACCAGCAGAGATTTTCAGGGGTCGGATACGCAGTATTTT. V usage is TRBV15 and J usage is TRBJ2-3, with D possibly TRBD1 on 6 matching bases. From germline, CDR1 is LNHNV and CDR2 YYDKDF (reference sequence). CDR3 length: 15 amino acids. Trimming took 0 bases from V and 6 from J, leaving 13 bases between them.

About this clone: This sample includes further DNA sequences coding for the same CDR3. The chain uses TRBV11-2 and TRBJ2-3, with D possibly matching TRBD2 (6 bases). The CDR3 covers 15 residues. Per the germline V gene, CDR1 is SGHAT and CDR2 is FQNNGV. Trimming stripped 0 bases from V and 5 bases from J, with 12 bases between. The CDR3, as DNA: TGTGCCAGCAGCTTAGACCGGGTGGGAGGAGATACGCAGTATTTT. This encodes CASSLDRVGGDTQYF.

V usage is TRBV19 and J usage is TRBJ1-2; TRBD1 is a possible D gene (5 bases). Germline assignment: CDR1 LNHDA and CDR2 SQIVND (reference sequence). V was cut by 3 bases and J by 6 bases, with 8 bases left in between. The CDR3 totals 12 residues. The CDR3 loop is CASSMEGNGYTF. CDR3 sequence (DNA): TGTGCCAGTAGTATGGAGGGGAATGGCTACACCTTC.

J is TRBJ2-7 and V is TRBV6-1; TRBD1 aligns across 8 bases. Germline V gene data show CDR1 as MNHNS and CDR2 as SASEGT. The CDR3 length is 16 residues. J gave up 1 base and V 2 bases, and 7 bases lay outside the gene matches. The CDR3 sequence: CASSERTRTGSYEQYF. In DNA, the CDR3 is TGTGCCAGCAGTGAAAGGACCCGGACAGGGTCCTACGAGCAGTACTTC.

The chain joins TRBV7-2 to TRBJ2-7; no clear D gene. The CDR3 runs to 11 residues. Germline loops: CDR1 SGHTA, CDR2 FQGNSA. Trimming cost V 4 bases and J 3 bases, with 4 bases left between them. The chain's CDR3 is CASSSYYEQYF. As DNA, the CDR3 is TGTGCCAGCAGCTCTTACTACGAGCAGTACTTC.

The CDR3 sequence: CASSEQGPLLTGELFF. The CDR3 region has the DNA TGTGCCAGCAGCGAACAGGGACCCCTACTCACCGGGGAGCTGTTTTTT. This sequence joins TRBV7-3 and TRBJ2-2; a possible D gene is TRBD1 (6 bases). CDR1 and CDR2 (germline): SGHTA, FQGTGA. Trimming removed 5 bases at V and 4 bases at J, with 17 bases between. This CDR3 is built from 16 residues.

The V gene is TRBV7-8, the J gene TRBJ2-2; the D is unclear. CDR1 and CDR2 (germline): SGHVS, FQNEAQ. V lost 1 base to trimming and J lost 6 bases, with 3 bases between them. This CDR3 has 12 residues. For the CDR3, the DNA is TGTGCCAGCAGCTTAGGATCCGGGGAGCTGTTTTTT. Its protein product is CASSLGSGELFF. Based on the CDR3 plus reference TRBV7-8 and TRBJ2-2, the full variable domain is GAGVSQSPRYKVAKRGQDVALRCDPISGHVSLFWYQQALGQGPEFLTYFQNEAQLDKSGLPSDRFFAERPEGSVSTLKIQRTQQEDSAVYLCASSLGSGELFFGEGSRLTVL.

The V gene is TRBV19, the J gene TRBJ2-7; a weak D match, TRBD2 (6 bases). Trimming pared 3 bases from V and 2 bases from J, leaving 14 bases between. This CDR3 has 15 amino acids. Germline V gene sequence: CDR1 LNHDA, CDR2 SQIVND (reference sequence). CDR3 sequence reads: CASSIWRRGTYEQYF. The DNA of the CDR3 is TGTGCCAGTAGTATCTGGCGGAGGGGTACCTACGAGCAGTACTTC.

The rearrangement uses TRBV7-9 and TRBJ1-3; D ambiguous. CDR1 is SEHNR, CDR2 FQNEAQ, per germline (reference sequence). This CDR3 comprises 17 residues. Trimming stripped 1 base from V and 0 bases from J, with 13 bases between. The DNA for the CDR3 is TGTGCCAGCAGCTTAGGTTTATCGAATCTCTCTGGAAACACCATATATTTT. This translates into CASSLGLSNLSGNTIYF. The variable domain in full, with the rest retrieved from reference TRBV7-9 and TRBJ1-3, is DTGVSQNPRHKITKRGQNVTFRCDPISEHNRLYWYRQTLGQGPEFLTYFQNEAQLEKSRLLSDRFSAERPKGSFSTLEIQRTEQGDSAMYLCASSLGLSNLSGNTIYFGEGSWLTVV.

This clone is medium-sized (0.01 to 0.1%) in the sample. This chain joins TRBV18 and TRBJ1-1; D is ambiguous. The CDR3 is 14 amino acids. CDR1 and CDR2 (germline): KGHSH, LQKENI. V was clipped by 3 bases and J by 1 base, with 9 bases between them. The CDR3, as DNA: TGTGCCAGCTCACCTCTAGTGGGGAACACTGAAGCTTTCTTT. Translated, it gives CASSPLVGNTEAFF.

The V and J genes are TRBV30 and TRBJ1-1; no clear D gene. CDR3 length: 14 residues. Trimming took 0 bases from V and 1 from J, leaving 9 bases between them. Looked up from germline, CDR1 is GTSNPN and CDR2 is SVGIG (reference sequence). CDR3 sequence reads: CAWSVLIENTEAFF. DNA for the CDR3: TGTGCCTGGAGTGTACTAATAGAGAACACTGAAGCTTTCTTT.

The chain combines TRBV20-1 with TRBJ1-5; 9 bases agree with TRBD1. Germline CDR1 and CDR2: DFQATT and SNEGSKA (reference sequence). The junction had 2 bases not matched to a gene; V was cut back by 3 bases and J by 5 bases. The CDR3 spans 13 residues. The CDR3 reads CSASGDRDQPQHF. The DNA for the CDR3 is TGCAGTGCTAGTGGGGACAGGGATCAGCCCCAGCATTTT.

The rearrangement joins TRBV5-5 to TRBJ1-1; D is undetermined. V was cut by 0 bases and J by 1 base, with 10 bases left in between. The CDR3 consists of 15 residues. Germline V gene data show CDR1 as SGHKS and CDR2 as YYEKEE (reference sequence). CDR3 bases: TGTGCCAGCAGCTTGGACAGAATTCCGAACACTGAAGCTTTCTTT. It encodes CASSLDRIPNTEAFF.

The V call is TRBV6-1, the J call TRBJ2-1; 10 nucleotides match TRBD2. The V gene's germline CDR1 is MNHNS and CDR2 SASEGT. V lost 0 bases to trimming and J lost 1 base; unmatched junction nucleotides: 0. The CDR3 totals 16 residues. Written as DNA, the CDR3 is TGTGCCAGCAGTGAAGCGGGACTAGCGTCCTACAATGAGCAGTTCTTC. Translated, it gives CASSEAGLASYNEQFF.

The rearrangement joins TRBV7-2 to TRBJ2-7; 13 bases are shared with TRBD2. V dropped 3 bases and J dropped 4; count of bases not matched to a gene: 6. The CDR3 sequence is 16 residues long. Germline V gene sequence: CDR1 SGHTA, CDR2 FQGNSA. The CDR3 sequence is CASSLGLAGKGYEQYF. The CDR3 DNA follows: TGTGCCAGCAGCTTGGGACTAGCGGGGAAGGGGTACGAGCAGTACTTC.

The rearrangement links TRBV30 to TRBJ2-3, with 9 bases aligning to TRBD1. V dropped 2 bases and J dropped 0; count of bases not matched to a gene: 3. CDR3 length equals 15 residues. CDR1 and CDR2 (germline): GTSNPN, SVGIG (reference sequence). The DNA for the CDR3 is TGTGCCTGGAGTACCGGGACAGGGAGCACAGATACGCAGTATTTT. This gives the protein CAWSTGTGSTDTQYF.

The CDR3 region is CASSMQDGGNSSYEQYF. The CDR3 DNA follows: TGTGCCAGCAGCATGCAAGATGGCGGGAACAGCTCCTACGAGCAGTACTTC. The rearrangement uses TRBV21-1 and TRBJ2-7; the table's D call, TRBD2, has no DNA check behind it. TRBV21-1 is a pseudogene locus. The CDR3 sequence is 17 residues long.